The 9 T cell receptor beta chains listed next were all sequenced from one sample in a study of T cell clonality in common variable immunodeficiency. Study-wide findings and caveats: Common variable immunodeficiency TCR beta sequences reportedly had fewer deletions and N-nucleotide insertions.

Antigens for these TCRs are unknown. Clones were sequenced by immunoSEQ multiplex PCR, and TCRdb holds only the in-frame ones, with some missing. The sample shows 40,000 or so clones, none of them appearing just once. Sequencing was carried out using peripheral blood mononuclear cells. The origin of the receptors is a human donor with common variable immunodeficiency.

In the case of this clone: The read falls 3 residues short of the CDR3 end, and the missing part is taken from the germline J gene. V is TRBV7-2 and J is TRBJ2-5, with D possibly TRBD1 on 5 matching bases. The CDR3 extends over 13 amino acids. Trimming removed 5 bases from V and 5 bases from J, with 12 bases in between. Germline CDR1 and CDR2: SGHTA and FQGNSA. CDR3 bases read: TGTGCCAGCAGCCCCAGGGCGTCGGAGACC. Protein product: CASSPRASET. The CDR3 in full is CASSPRASETQYF.

About this clone: The sequence runs out 3 residues before the end of the CDR3; the remainder is reconstructed from the germline J gene. The V and J genes are TRBV19 and TRBJ1-5, with 7 bases matching TRBD1. The V gene end was trimmed by 5 bases and the J gene end by 6 bases; junction bases not matched to a gene: 7. Germline V gene sequence: CDR1 LNHDA, CDR2 SQIVND (reference sequence). This CDR3 is built from 14 residues. The covered CDR3 bases are TGTGCCAGTAGTCCGACAGGGAGGGGTCAGCCC. Amino acid sequence: CASSPTGRGQP. The whole CDR3 sequence reads CASSPTGRGQPQHF.

In this sample, this clone turned up a few times. The CDR3 end lies 3 residues beyond the end of the read and is filled in from the germline J gene. V gene TRBV19 combines with J gene TRBJ2-3; 12 nucleotides line up with TRBD2. The CDR3 has 16 amino acids. V was clipped by 5 bases and J by 6 bases; unmatched bases: 9. Germline V gene data show CDR1 as LNHDA and CDR2 as SQIVND (reference sequence). CDR3 loop: CASSARLAGVSDTQYF. CDR3 DNA (partial): TGTGCCAGTAGTGCTCGACTAGCGGGAGTGTCGGATACG.

This clone was recorded many times. The CDR3 end is not reached by the read, which stops 3 residues before it; the germline J gene fills it in. V and J are TRBV30 and TRBJ2-1; no firm D call. In germline, CDR1 is GTSNPN, CDR2 SVGIG (reference sequence). Trimming removed 1 base at V and 5 bases at J, with 21 bases between. The CDR3 loop spans 17 amino acids. Incomplete CDR3 DNA: TGTGCCTGGAGTGAACGTAGGGTGACGATGCTCCACAATGAG. This encodes CAWSERRVTMLHNE. The whole CDR3 sequence reads CAWSERRVTMLHNEQFF.

At least ten counts were recorded for this clone. Read data end 3 residues before the CDR3 end; the end is taken from the germline J gene. This chain links TRBV10-3 with TRBJ2-2; 7 bases align to TRBD2. Looked up from germline, CDR1 is ENHRY and CDR2 is SYGVKD. After removal of 10 bases from V and 5 bases from J, the junction contained 10 bases not matched to a gene. There are 14 residues in the CDR3. CDR3 sequence reads: CATNGGSGTGELFF. The covered CDR3 bases are TGTGCCACCAACGGGGGGAGTGGTACCGGGGAG.

There are many counts of this clone. The sequenced fragment ends 3 residues before the CDR3 boundary, so the rest is inferred from the germline J gene. V is TRBV5-1 and J is TRBJ2-2; the match to TRBD1 covers 9 bases. The CDR3 covers 16 residues. V lost 0 bases and J lost 3; bases outside the gene matches: 3. CDR1 SGHRS and CDR2 YFSETQ come from the germline V gene. CDR3 in amino acids: CASSLGTGAYTGELFF. The CDR3 bases that were read are TGCGCCAGCAGCTTGGGGACAGGGGCGTACACCGGGGAG.

About this clone itself: With the read ending 3 residues before the CDR3 end, the germline J gene is used to fill in that end. V gene TRBV2 combines with J gene TRBJ2-7; 12 nucleotides align to TRBD2. J gave up 1 base and V 11 bases, and 6 bases lay outside the gene matches. In germline, CDR1 is SNHLY, CDR2 FYNNEI. The CDR3 extends over 14 amino acids. The sequenced CDR3 bases are TGTGCCGCCCTGACTAGCGGGAGTTCCTACGAG. Protein sequence: CAALTSGSSYE. The CDR3 in its entirety is CAALTSGSSYEQYF.

This clone was observed a few times. The read terminates 3 residues before the CDR3 end, so the remaining end is supplied by the germline J gene. The chain carries TRBV5-6 and TRBJ2-5; 7 nucleotides align to TRBD1. V gave up 5 bases and J gave up 2 bases; unmatched junction bases: 6. CDR3 length equals 14 residues. Germline lookup yields CDR1 SGHDT and CDR2 YYEEEE. The CDR3 sequence: CASRARGQQETQYF. The covered CDR3 bases are TGTGCCAGCAGGGCCCGGGGACAGCAAGAGACC.

Worth noting for this clone: The read is 3 residues too short to cover the CDR3 end, so that end is filled in from the germline J gene. The rearrangement uses TRBV6-1 and TRBJ1-5; D is possibly TRBD1 (6 bases). Trimming removed 5 bases at V and 1 base at J, with 12 bases between. This CDR3 comprises 15 residues. Germline CDR1 is MNHNS and CDR2 is SASEGT. Incomplete CDR3 DNA: TGTGCCAGCAGTCAAGGGGGGGAAAGCAATCAGCCC. It specifies CASSQGGESNQP. The entire CDR3 is CASSQGGESNQPQHF.